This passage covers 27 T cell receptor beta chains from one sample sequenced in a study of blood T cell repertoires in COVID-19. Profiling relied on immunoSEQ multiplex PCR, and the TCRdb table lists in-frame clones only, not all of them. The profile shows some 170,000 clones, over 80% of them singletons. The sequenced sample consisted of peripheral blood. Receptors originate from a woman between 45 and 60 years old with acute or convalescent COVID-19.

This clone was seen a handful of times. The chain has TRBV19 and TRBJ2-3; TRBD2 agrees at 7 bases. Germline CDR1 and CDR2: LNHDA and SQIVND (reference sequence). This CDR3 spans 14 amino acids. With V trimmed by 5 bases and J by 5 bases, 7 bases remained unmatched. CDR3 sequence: CASSLGRGKDTQYF. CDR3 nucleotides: TGTGCCAGTAGTCTGGGGCGGGGGAAAGATACGCAGTATTTT.

The CDR3 protein is CASSTGLALTDTQYF. The CDR3 DNA sequence: TGTGCCAGCAGCACCGGACTAGCCCTCACAGATACGCAGTATTTT. This rearrangement joins TRBV11-3 to TRBJ2-3, with 8 bases fitting TRBD2. The V gene end was trimmed by 5 bases and the J gene end by 2 bases; junction bases not matched to a gene: 6. The CDR3 runs 15 residues. Germline CDR1 reads SGHNT; CDR2 reads YENEEA. Based on the CDR3 plus reference TRBV11-3 and TRBJ2-3, the full variable domain is EAGVVQSPRYKIIEKKQPVAFWCNPISGHNTLYWYLQNLGQGPELLIRYENEEAVDDSQLPKDRFSAERLKGVDSTLKIQPAELGDSAVYLCASSTGLALTDTQYFGPGTRLTVL.

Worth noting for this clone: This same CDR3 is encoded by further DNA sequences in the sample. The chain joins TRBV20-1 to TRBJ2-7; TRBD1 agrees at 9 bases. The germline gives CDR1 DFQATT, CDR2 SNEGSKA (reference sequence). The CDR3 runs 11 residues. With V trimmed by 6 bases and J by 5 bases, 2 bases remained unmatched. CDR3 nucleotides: TGCAGTGCCCGGACAGGGGACGAGCAGTACTTC. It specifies CSARTGDEQYF.

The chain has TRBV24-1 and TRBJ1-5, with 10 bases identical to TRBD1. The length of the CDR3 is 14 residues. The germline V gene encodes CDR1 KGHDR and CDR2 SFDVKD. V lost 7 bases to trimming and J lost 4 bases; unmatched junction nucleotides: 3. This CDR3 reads CATSGTGVNQPQHF. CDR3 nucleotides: TGTGCCACCAGCGGGACAGGGGTTAATCAGCCCCAGCATTTT.

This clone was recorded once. CDR3 sequence reads: CASSFSGVIYEAFF. In DNA form, the CDR3 reads TGTGCCAGCAGCTTTTCGGGGGTAATTTACGAAGCTTTCTTT. V is TRBV7-2 and J is TRBJ1-1; a possible D gene is TRBD1 (5 bases). Trimming pared 3 bases from V and 8 bases from J, leaving 16 bases between. Germline V gene sequence: CDR1 SGHTA, CDR2 FQGNSA. There are 14 residues in the CDR3.

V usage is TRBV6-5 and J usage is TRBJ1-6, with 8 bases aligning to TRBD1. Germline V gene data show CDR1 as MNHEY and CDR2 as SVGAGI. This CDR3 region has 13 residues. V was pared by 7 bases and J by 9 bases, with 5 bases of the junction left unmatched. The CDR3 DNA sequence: TGTGCCAGCACGGGACAGGACTTTTCACCCCTCCACTTT. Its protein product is CASTGQDFSPLHF.

CDR3 region: CASSLLGDKARNTIYF. CDR3 bases: TGTGCCAGCAGCTTATTGGGGGACAAGGCGCGGAACACCATATATTTT. V gene TRBV11-2 combines with J gene TRBJ1-3, with TRBD1 as a possible D gene (6 bases). The ends were cut back, 2 bases at V and 7 bases at J, with 18 bases in the middle. The CDR3 is made up of 16 amino acids. Germline CDR1 is SGHAT and CDR2 is FQNNGV.

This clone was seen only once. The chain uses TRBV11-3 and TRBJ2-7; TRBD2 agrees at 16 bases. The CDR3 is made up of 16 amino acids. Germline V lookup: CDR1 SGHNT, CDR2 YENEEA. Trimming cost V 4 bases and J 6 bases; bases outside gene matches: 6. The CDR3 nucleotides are TGTGCCAGCAGCTCGGGGACTAGCGGGGGGGCGGTCGAGCAGTACTTC. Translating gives CASSSGTSGGAVEQYF.

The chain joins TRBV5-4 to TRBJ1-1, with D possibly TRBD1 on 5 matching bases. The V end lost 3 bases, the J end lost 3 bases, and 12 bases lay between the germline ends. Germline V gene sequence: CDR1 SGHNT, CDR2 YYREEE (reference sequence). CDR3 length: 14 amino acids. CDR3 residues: CASSSRTGDTEAFF. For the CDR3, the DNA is TGTGCCAGCAGCTCTAGGACGGGGGACACTGAAGCTTTCTTT.

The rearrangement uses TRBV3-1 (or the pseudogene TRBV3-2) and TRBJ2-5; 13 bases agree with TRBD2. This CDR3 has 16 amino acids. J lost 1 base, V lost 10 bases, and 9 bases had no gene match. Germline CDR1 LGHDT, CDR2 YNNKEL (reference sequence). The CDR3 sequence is CATCRTSGGLQETQYF. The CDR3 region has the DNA TGTGCCACCTGCCGGACTAGCGGGGGCCTCCAAGAGACCCAGTACTTC.

This CDR3 reads CASGDYGAQYF. CDR3 in DNA: TGTGCCAGTGGGGACTACGGCGCGCAGTATTTT. The genes are TRBV19 and TRBJ2-3; 7 nucleotides agree with TRBD2. With 8 bases clipped from V and 10 bases from J, the junction kept 6 bases outside the gene matches. Germline V gene sequence: CDR1 LNHDA, CDR2 SQIVND (reference sequence). The CDR3 runs 11 residues.

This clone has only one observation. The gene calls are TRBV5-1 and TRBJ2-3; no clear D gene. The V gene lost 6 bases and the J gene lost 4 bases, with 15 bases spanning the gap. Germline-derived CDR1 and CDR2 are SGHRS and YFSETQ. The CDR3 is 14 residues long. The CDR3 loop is CASKGLRVADTQYF. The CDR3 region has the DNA TGCGCCAGCAAAGGCCTCCGGGTCGCAGATACGCAGTATTTT.

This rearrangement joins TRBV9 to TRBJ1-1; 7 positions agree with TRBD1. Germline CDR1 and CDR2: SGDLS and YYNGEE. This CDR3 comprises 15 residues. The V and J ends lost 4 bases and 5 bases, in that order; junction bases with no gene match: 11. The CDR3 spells CASSPQQGFGTEAFF. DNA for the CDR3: TGTGCCAGCAGCCCTCAACAGGGGTTTGGTACTGAAGCTTTCTTT.

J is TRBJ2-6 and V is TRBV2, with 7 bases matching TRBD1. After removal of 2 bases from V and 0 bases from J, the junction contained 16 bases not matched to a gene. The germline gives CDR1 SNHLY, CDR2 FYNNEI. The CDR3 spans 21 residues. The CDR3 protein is CASSESRDRESLISGANVLTF. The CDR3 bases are TGTGCCAGCAGTGAATCTAGAGACAGGGAATCTCTGATCTCTGGGGCCAACGTCCTGACTTTC. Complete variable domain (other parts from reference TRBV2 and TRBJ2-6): EPEVTQTPSHQVTQMGQEVILRCVPISNHLYFYWYRQILGQKVEFLVSFYNNEISEKSEIFDDQFSVERPDGSNFTLKIRSTKLEDSAMYFCASSESRDRESLISGANVLTFGAGSRLTVL.

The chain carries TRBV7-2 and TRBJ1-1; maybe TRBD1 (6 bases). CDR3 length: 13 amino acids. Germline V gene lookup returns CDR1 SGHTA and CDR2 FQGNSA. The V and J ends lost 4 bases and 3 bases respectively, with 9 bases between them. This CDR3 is CASSSNRDTEAFF. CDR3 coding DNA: TGTGCCAGCAGCTCTAACAGGGACACTGAAGCTTTCTTT.

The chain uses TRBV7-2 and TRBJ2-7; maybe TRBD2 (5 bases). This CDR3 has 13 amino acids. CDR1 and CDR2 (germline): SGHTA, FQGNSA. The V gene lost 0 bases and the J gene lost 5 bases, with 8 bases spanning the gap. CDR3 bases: TGTGCCAGCAGCTTAGCACGGACTCACGAGCAGTACTTC. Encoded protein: CASSLARTHEQYF.

The CDR3 sequence is CASSPNSGGPRETQYF. In DNA, the CDR3 is TGCGCCAGCAGCCCCAATAGCGGGGGGCCACGGGAGACCCAGTACTTC. The genes are TRBV5-1 and TRBJ2-5; TRBD2 matches 10 bases. This CDR3 contains 16 residues. Germline assignment: CDR1 SGHRS and CDR2 YFSETQ. The V segment lost 4 bases and the J segment 5 bases; nucleotides outside the gene matches: 11.

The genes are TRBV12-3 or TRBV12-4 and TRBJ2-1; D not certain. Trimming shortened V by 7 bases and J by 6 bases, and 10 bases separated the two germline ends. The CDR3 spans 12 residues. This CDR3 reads CASNYPPNEQFF. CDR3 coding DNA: TGTGCCAGCAACTACCCTCCCAATGAGCAGTTCTTC.

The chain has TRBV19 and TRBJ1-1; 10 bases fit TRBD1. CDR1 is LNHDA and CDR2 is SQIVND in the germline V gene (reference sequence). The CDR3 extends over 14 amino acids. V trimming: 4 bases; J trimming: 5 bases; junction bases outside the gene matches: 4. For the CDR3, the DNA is TGTGCCAGTAGTACCGGACAGGGGGATACTGAAGCTTTCTTT. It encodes CASSTGQGDTEAFF.

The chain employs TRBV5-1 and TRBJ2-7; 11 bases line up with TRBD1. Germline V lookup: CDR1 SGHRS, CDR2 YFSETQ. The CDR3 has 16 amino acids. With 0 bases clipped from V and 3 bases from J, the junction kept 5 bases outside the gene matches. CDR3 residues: CASSLDGQGANYEQYF. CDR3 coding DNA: TGCGCCAGCAGCTTGGACGGACAGGGGGCAAACTACGAGCAGTACTTC.

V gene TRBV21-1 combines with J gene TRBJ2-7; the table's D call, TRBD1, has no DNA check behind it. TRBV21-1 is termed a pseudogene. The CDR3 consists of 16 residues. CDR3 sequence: CASLQSGRLDCYEQYF. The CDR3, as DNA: TGTGCCAGCTTACAGTCAGGTAGGTTGGATTGTTACGAGCAGTACTTC.

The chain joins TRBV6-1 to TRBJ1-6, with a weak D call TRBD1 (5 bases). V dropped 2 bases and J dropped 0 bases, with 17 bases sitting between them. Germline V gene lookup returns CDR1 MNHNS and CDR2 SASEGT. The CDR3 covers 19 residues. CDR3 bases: TGTGCCAGCAGTGAACGCTGGGGGAGGTTGAGCTCCTATAATTCACCCCTCCACTTT. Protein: CASSERWGRLSSYNSPLHF.

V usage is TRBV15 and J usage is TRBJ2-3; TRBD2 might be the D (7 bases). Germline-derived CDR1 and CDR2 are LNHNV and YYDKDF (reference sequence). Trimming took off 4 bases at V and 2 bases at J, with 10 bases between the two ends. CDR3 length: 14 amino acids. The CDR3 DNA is TGTGCCACCAGCATCGGGGGGCCCACAGATACGCAGTATTTT. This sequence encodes CATSIGGPTDTQYF.

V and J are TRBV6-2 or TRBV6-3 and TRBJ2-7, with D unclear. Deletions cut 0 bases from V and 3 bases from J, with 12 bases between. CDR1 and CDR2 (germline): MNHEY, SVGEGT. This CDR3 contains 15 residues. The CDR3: CASSYSRQVGYEQYF. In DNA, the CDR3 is TGTGCCAGCAGTTACTCCCGGCAGGTAGGCTACGAGCAGTACTTC.

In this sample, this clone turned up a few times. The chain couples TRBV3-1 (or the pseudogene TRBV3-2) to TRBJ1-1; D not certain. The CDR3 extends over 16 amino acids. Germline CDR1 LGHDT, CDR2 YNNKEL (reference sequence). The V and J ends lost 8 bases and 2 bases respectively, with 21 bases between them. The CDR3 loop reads CASHFPGKALNTEAFF. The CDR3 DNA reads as TGTGCCAGCCACTTCCCCGGTAAAGCACTTAACACTGAAGCTTTCTTT.

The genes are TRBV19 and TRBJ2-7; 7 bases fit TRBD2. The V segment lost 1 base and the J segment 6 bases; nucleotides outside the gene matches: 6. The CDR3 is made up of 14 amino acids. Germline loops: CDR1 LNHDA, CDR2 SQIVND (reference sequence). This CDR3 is CASSIAGTMPEQYF. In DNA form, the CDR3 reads TGTGCCAGTAGTATAGCCGGGACTATGCCCGAGCAGTACTTC.

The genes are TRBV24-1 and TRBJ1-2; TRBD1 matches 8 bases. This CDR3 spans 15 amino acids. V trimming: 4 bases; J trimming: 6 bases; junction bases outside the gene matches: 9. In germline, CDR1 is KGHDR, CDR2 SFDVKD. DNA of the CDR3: TGTGCCACCAGTGAATCCGGACAGGGTATCCATGGCTACACCTTC. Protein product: CATSESGQGIHGYTF.